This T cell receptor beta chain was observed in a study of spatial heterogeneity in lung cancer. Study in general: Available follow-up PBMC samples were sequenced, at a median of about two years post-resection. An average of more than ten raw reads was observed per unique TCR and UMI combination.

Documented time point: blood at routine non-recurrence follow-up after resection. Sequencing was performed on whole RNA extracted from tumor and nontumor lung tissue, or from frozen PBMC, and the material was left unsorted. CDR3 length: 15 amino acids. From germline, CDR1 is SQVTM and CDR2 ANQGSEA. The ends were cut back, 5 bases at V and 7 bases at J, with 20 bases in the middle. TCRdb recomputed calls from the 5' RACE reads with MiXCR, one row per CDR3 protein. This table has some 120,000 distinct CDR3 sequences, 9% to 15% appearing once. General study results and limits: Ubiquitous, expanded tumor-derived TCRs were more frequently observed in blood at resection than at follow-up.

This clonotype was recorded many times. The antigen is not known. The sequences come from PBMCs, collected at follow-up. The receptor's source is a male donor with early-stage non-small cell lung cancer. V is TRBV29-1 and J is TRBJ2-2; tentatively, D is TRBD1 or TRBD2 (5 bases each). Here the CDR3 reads CSVQTGTNGIGELFF. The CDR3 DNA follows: TGCAGCGTTCAAACCGGGACGAATGGAATCGGGGAGCTGTTTTTT.